The clone carrying this T cell receptor beta chain was counted many times. Its specificity is not known. The data were produced by immunoSEQ multiplex PCR, yet TCRdb's version contains in-frame clones alone and is incomplete. The sample carries 90,000 to 120,000 clones, around 68% recorded once. This CDR3 spans 15 amino acids. Trimming took 2 bases from V and 3 from J; bases not matched to a gene: 1. Germline CDR1 reads MRHNA; CDR2 reads SNTAGT. The data stem from a study of shared clonotypes between healthy human individuals. Study summary: Each donor's CD8 memory used one plate, CD8 naive two, each CD4 subset three.

Study-wide results and limits: Shared across several donors were roughly 4.7% of the naive CD4 clonotypes.

CD8 memory was a combination of CD45RO+ cells and CCR7-negative CD45RA+ TemRA cells. The chain joins TRBV6-4 to TRBJ2-1; 10 bases fit TRBD2. This receptor was identified in a woman younger than 45 in good health. The sample taken for sequencing was memory CD8+ T cells sorted from blood. As for subset: CD45RO+ cells pooled with CCR7-negative TemRA cells. The CDR3 reads CASSDGTSDYNEQFF. CDR3 coding DNA: TGTGCCAGCAGTGACGGGACTAGCGACTACAATGAGCAGTTCTTC.